This T cell receptor (beta chain) is drawn from a study of cytomegalovirus exposure and HLA in healthy donors. Notes on the study in general: Another analysis was done later, and it associated fewer than 20,000 TCR beta sequences with HLA alleles at 0.05 false discovery rate. What was likely a sequencing artifact was a cluster of highly shared sequence variants.

Primers: 60 Vbeta forward and 13 Jbeta reverse. Repertoires were generated with immunoSEQ multiplex PCR, while TCRdb's copy carries only in-frame clones and drops some. The table records roughly 200,000 clones, roughly 70% of them present only once. Note on this clone: The target antigen is unknown.

The sample was PBMCs. The clonotype originates from a man aged 40-50 years in good health and CMV-seropositive.

DNA of the CDR3: TGTGCCAGCAGTCCCTTGGGACAGGTAGCGCATTTT. This gives the protein CASSPLGQVAHF. The chain links TRBV2 to TRBJ1-5; 8 positions match TRBD1. The CDR3 runs to 12 residues. V was clipped by 5 bases and J by 15 bases; unmatched bases: 9. CDR1 is SNHLY and CDR2 is FYNNEI in the germline V gene.